A single sample is the source of the 3 T cell receptor beta chains below, sequenced in a study of Ad26.COV2.S vaccination and SARS-CoV-2 variants. Documented treatment: 15 to 20 received Ad26.COV2.S at low or high dose, single or two shots; 5 received placebo; per-sample allocation not given. Day 63 following the first vaccine or placebo injection was when the samples were taken. Clones were sequenced by immunoSEQ multiplex PCR, and TCRdb holds only the in-frame ones, with some missing. The sample carries about 350,000 clones, roughly 84% recorded once. The source material was peripheral blood, sampled in a trial of Ad26.COV2.S vaccine versus placebo. The receptors stem from a person between 18 and 65 years old who received the Ad26.COV2.S COVID-19 vaccine or a placebo.

V and J are TRBV24-1 and TRBJ2-2, with TRBD1 matching over 9 bases. The CDR3 length is 16 residues. Looked up from germline, CDR1 is KGHDR and CDR2 is SFDVKD. Losses at the gene ends were 4 bases for V and 1 base for J; bases not matched to a gene: 3. The CDR3 loop is CATSDRTGENTGELFF. The DNA for the CDR3 is TGTGCCACCAGTGACCGGACAGGGGAGAACACCGGGGAGCTGTTTTTT.

This chain connects TRBV6-6 to TRBJ1-6, with 7 bases identical to TRBD1. The germline gives CDR1 MNHNY, CDR2 SVGAGI (reference sequence). The CDR3 is 17 amino acids. The J segment lost 5 bases and the V segment lost 5 bases, leaving 12 bases of the junction unmatched. CDR3 in amino acids: CASSPRDSQGDNSPLHF. In DNA, the CDR3 is TGTGCCAGCAGTCCACGGGACAGCCAGGGGGATAATTCACCCCTCCACTTT.

CDR3 amino acids: CASSFPRGTYNEQFF. CDR3 coding DNA: TGTGCCAGCAGCTTTCCTAGAGGAACCTACAATGAGCAGTTCTTC. The V and J genes are TRBV7-9 and TRBJ2-1; D is undetermined. This CDR3 comprises 15 residues. CDR1 is SEHNR and CDR2 is FQNEAQ in the germline V gene (reference sequence). The V end was cut by 3 bases, the J end by 2 bases, with 11 bases between.